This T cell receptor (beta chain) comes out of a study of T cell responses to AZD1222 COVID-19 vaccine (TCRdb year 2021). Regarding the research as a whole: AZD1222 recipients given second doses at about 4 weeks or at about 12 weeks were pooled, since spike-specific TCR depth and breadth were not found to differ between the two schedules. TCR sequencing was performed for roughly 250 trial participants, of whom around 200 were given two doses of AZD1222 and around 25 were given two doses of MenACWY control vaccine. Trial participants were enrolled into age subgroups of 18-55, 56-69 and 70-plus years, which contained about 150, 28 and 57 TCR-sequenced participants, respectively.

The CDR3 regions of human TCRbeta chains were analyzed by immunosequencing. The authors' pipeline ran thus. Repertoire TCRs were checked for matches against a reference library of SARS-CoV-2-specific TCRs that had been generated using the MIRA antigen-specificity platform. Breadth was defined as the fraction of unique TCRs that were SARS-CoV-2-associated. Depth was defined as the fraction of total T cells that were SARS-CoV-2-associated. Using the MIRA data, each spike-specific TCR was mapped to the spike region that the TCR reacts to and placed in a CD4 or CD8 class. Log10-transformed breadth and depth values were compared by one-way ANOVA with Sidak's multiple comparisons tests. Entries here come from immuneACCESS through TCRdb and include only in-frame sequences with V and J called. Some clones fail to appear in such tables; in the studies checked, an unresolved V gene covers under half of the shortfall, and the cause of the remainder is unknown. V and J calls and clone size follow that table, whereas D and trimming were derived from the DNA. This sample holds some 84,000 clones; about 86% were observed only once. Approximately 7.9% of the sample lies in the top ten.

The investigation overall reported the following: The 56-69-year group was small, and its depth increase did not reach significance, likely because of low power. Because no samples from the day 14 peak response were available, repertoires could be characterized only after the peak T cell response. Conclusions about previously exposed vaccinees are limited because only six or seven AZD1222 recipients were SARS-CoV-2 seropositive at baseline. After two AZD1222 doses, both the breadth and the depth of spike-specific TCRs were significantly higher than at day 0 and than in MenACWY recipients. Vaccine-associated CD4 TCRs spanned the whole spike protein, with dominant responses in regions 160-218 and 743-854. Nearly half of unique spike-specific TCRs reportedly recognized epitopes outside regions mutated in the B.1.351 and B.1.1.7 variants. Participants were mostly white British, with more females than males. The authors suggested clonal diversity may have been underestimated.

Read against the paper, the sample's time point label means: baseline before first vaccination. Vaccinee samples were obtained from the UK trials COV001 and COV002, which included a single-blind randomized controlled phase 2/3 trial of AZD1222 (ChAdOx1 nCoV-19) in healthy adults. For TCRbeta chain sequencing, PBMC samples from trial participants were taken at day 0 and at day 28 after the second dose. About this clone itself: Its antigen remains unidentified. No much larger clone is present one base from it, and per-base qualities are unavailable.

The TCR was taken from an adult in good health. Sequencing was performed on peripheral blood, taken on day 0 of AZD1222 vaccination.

The CDR3 corresponds to CATSRDASSYEQYF. The nucleotides read TGTGCCACCAGCAGAGATGCGAGCTCCTACGAGCAGTACTTC. The sequence joins TRBV15 to TRBJ2-7, with the D segment identity uncertain. Taken from cysteine to phenylalanine, the CDR3 has 14 residues. CDR3 DNA is the only sequence kept; it has 42 bases, read in frame from the first base. The germline V gene (reference sequence) supplies CDR1 LNHNV and CDR2 YYDKDF. Trimming costs V 0 bases and J 0 bases, and their ends lie 6 bases apart.